The clone carrying this TCR beta chain has a handful of counts. The data belong to a study of blood T cell repertoires in COVID-19. Study-wide context: Acute and convalescent COVID-19 specimens originated in the United States, Italy and Spain.

Germline-derived CDR1 and CDR2 are SGHTA and FQGTGA. The CDR3 has 15 residues. V lost 5 bases and J 0 bases, leaving 10 bases between the germline ends. The repertoire was sequenced with immunoSEQ multiplex PCR; TCRdb's copy has only in-frame clones and lacks some. Seen here are about 150,000 clones, 78% observed once, and the top ten hold roughly 1.5%. Specimen: peripheral blood. The clonotype originates from a man older than 75 with acute or convalescent COVID-19. This chain links TRBV7-3 with TRBJ2-2; perhaps TRBD2 as D (5 bases). The CDR3 loop reads CASSPDYSNTGELFF. As DNA, the CDR3 is TGTGCCAGCAGCCCCGACTACTCGAACACCGGGGAGCTGTTTTTT.